Presented here are 28 T cell receptor beta chains from one specimen sequenced in a study of Tregs in tolerant kidney transplant recipients. The nonmyeloablative bone marrow transplants came from related graft donors, with transient mixed chimerism. Using immunoSEQ multiplex PCR, the repertoire was profiled, and TCRdb retains in-frame clones only, with some absent. The sample has tens of thousands of clones, approximately 93% seen once. The starting material was CD4+ T cells from blood (PBMCs), obtained 12 months after the transplant. The receptor source for this set is a human patient who received a combined kidney and bone marrow transplant. Part of the T cell pool may stem from the graft donor.

This clone was observed a few times. The chain combines TRBV9 with TRBJ1-3; D gene unclear. V lost 4 bases to trimming and J lost 8 bases, with 31 bases between them. CDR1 is SGDLS and CDR2 is YYNGEE in the germline V gene. The CDR3 totals 19 residues. CDR3 DNA: TGTGCCAGCAGCCGGTCCGATCGTCTTACTAGGGTTGACGGGGACACCATATATTTT. Protein product: CASSRSDRLTRVDGDTIYF.

Notes on this clone: Other DNA sequences within the sample encode an identical CDR3. The V gene is TRBV5-4, the J gene TRBJ2-7; no firm D call. The CDR3 is made up of 13 amino acids. The germline V gene encodes CDR1 SGHNT and CDR2 YYREEE (reference sequence). The V gene lost 0 bases and the J gene lost 1 base, with 5 bases spanning the gap. CDR3 loop: CASSLGSSYEQYF. The CDR3 DNA sequence: TGTGCCAGCAGCTTGGGCAGTTCCTACGAGCAGTACTTC.

The chain uses TRBV4-2 and TRBJ2-1; 9 bases fit TRBD2. V lost 1 base, J lost 5 bases, and 3 bases stayed unmatched. This CDR3 region has 15 residues. Germline V gene lookup returns CDR1 LGHNA and CDR2 YNFKEQ. The CDR3: CASSQAAGGDNEQFF. The CDR3 DNA reads as TGTGCCAGCAGCCAAGCGGCGGGAGGGGACAATGAGCAGTTCTTC.

V and J are TRBV30 and TRBJ2-1, with D perhaps matching TRBD2 (5 bases). CDR1 and CDR2 (germline): GTSNPN, SVGIG (reference sequence). V was shortened by 2 bases and J by 9 bases, with 14 bases between the two germline ends. The CDR3 spans 13 residues. CDR3 sequence (DNA): TGTGCCTGGAGTACTAGACGGATCTTTGAGCAGTTCTTC. This sequence encodes CAWSTRRIFEQFF.

This sequence joins TRBV7-9 and TRBJ2-7; D is perhaps TRBD2 (5 bases). The germline CDR1 and CDR2 sequences are SEHNR and FQNEAQ (reference sequence). Trimming stripped 5 bases from V and 4 bases from J, with 9 bases between. This CDR3 is built from 12 residues. The CDR3: CASSPSGYEQYF. CDR3 DNA sequence: TGTGCCAGCAGCCCTTCGGGGTACGAGCAGTACTTC.

The rearrangement uses TRBV6-5 and TRBJ1-2; 9 positions match TRBD1. The junction had 7 bases not matched to a gene; V was cut back by 4 bases and J by 4 bases. In germline, CDR1 is MNHEY, CDR2 SVGAGI. The CDR3 extends over 15 amino acids. The CDR3 sequence: CASSFRGTGTYGYTF. As DNA, the CDR3 is TGTGCCAGCAGTTTCAGAGGGACAGGGACCTATGGCTACACCTTC.

The chain is built from TRBV7-2 and TRBJ1-2; 8 positions match TRBD1. Looked up from germline, CDR1 is SGHTA and CDR2 is FQGNSA. J gave up 7 bases and V 5 bases, and 9 bases lay outside the gene matches. This CDR3 has 14 amino acids. CDR3 protein: CASSLEPGQAGYTF. In nucleotides, the CDR3 is TGTGCCAGCAGCCTAGAACCGGGACAGGCTGGCTACACCTTC.

The chain is built from TRBV9 and TRBJ1-3; the D gene is possibly TRBD1 (6 bases). The length of the CDR3 is 16 residues. Germline loops: CDR1 SGDLS, CDR2 YYNGEE. V was trimmed by 0 bases and J by 2 bases, leaving 12 bases between them. This CDR3 reads CASSVVSGATGNTIYF. CDR3 nucleotide sequence: TGTGCCAGCAGCGTAGTATCAGGGGCCACTGGAAACACCATATATTTT.

CDR3 region: CASSLTAGGQYEQYF. CDR3 in DNA: TGTGCCAGCAGCTTAACGGCGGGGGGGCAATACGAGCAGTACTTC. The chain recombines TRBV7-3 with TRBJ2-7, with 9 positions matching TRBD2. Germline V gives CDR1 SGHTA, CDR2 FQGTGA. The CDR3 spans 15 residues. V trimming: 0 bases; J trimming: 4 bases; junction bases outside the gene matches: 4.

The chain employs TRBV11-3 and TRBJ1-1; D is uncertain. Trimming stripped 0 bases from V and 8 bases from J, with 10 bases between. CDR3 length: 13 residues. The germline CDR1 and CDR2 sequences are SGHNT and YENEEA. The CDR3 sequence: CASSLDWGGEAFF. Here the CDR3 DNA reads TGTGCCAGCAGCTTAGATTGGGGAGGAGAAGCTTTCTTT.

CDR3 residues: CASSPLSGTGQETQYF. CDR3 bases: TGTGCCAGCTCACCTTTATCCGGGACAGGGCAAGAGACCCAGTACTTC. V and J are TRBV18 and TRBJ2-5; 9 bases match TRBD1. This CDR3 is built from 16 residues. CDR1 KGHSH and CDR2 LQKENI come from the germline V gene. V lost 3 bases to trimming and J lost 2 bases; unmatched junction nucleotides: 7.

The V and J genes are TRBV19 and TRBJ1-5, with a weak D call TRBD1 (5 bases). The germline V and J ends were trimmed by 1 base and 3 bases, with 13 bases remaining between them. The CDR3 has 16 amino acids. Looked up from germline, CDR1 is LNHDA and CDR2 is SQIVND (reference sequence). CDR3 in DNA: TGTGCCAGTAGTATAGGGGGGGGATGGAACAATCAGCCCCAGCATTTT. Translated: CASSIGGGWNNQPQHF.

The rearrangement joins TRBV5-1 to TRBJ2-3; D possibly corresponds to TRBD1 (6 bases). The germline V and J ends were trimmed by 5 bases and 2 bases, with 9 bases remaining between them. Per the germline V gene, CDR1 is SGHRS and CDR2 is YFSETQ. The CDR3 totals 13 residues. Here the CDR3 DNA reads TGCGCCAGCAGGGACAGCCACACAGATACGCAGTATTTT. It codes for CASRDSHTDTQYF.

V gene TRBV12-5 combines with J gene TRBJ1-1, with TRBD1 as a possible D gene (6 bases). CDR1 and CDR2 from the germline V gene are LGHNT and FRNRAP. The CDR3 loop spans 15 amino acids. The V end lost 3 bases, the J end lost 0 bases, and 11 bases lay between the germline ends. As DNA, the CDR3 is TGTGCTAGTGGTTTTCAAGGGGGGGTGAACACTGAAGCTTTCTTT. It encodes CASGFQGGVNTEAFF.

V is TRBV5-6 and J is TRBJ1-6; 8 bases are shared with TRBD1. The CDR3 has 17 amino acids. Germline CDR1 is SGHDT and CDR2 is YYEEEE. V trimming: 1 base; J trimming: 8 bases; junction bases outside the gene matches: 11. For the CDR3, the DNA is TGTGCCAGCAGCTTGTATCATGTGGGGACAGGAGATTCACCCCTCCACTTT. This translates into CASSLYHVGTGDSPLHF.

J is TRBJ2-1 and V is TRBV7-9; possibly TRBD2 for D (6 bases). The CDR3 is 13 residues long. Trimming cost V 11 bases and J 0 bases, with 11 bases left between them. Germline V lookup: CDR1 SEHNR, CDR2 FQNEAQ (reference sequence). CDR3 nucleotides: TGTGCCCTGGCGGGGAGCTCCTACAATGAGCAGTTCTTC. It translates to CALAGSSYNEQFF.

Here the CDR3 DNA reads TGTGCCAGCAGCTTCGAGGGGGCAAATGAAAAACTGTTTTTT. This translates into CASSFEGANEKLFF. V gene TRBV21-1 combines with J gene TRBJ1-4; TRBD1 was called by the table and not checked on the DNA. TRBV21-1 is recorded as a pseudogene. There are 14 residues in the CDR3.

The V gene is TRBV7-8, the J gene TRBJ1-5; 7 nucleotides align to TRBD1. Germline CDR1 is SGHVS and CDR2 is FQNEAQ. Trimming cost V 3 bases and J 3 bases; bases outside gene matches: 8. The CDR3 extends over 16 amino acids. CDR3 residues: CASSLEGARVNQPQHF. The CDR3 DNA is TGTGCCAGCAGCTTGGAGGGGGCAAGGGTCAATCAGCCCCAGCATTTT.

This chain joins TRBV5-1 and TRBJ2-3, with TRBD2 identical over 8 bases. The junction had 9 bases not matched to a gene; V was cut back by 1 base and J by 5 bases. The CDR3 has 16 residues. Germline-derived CDR1 and CDR2 are SGHRS and YFSETQ. DNA of the CDR3: TGCGCCAGCAGCTTGCCGGGGGGGCTTCGGAAAGATACGCAGTATTTT. It encodes CASSLPGGLRKDTQYF. Together with reference TRBV5-1 and TRBJ2-3, the CDR3 gives the full variable domain: KAGVTQTPRYLIKTRGQQVTLSCSPISGHRSVSWYQQTPGQGLQFLFEYFSETQRNKGNFPGRFSGRQFSNSRSEMNVSTLELGDSALYLCASSLPGGLRKDTQYFGPGTRLTVL.

The J gene is TRBJ2-7, the V gene TRBV29-1; 10 nucleotides align to TRBD1. Losses at the gene ends were 2 bases for V and 3 bases for J; bases not matched to a gene: 4. The germline CDR1 and CDR2 sequences are SQVTM and ANQGSEA. The CDR3 extends over 14 amino acids. DNA for the CDR3: TGCAGCGTTGAAAAGGGACAGGGGAGCTACGAGCAGTACTTC. Its translation is CSVEKGQGSYEQYF.

This chain links TRBV5-1 with TRBJ2-3; 9 positions match TRBD2. The CDR3 totals 16 residues. J lost 3 bases, V lost 1 base, and 6 bases had no gene match. CDR1 and CDR2 (germline): SGHRS, YFSETQ. CDR3 DNA: TGCGCCAGCAGCTTGTATCTAGCGGGGCGGACAGATACGCAGTATTTT. It yields the protein CASSLYLAGRTDTQYF.

This rearrangement joins TRBV7-9 to TRBJ1-1, with unresolved D. The ends were cut back, 5 bases at V and 3 bases at J, with 7 bases in the middle. Germline CDR1 and CDR2: SEHNR and FQNEAQ (reference sequence). This CDR3 has 12 residues. The CDR3 nucleotides read TGTGCCAGCAGCCAGGCCTACACTGAAGCTTTCTTT. It is translated as CASSQAYTEAFF. The full variable domain, completed using reference TRBV7-9 and TRBJ1-1, is DTGVSQNPRHKITKRGQNVTFRCDPISEHNRLYWYRQTLGQGPEFLTYFQNEAQLEKSRLLSDRFSAERPKGSFSTLEIQRTEQGDSAMYLCASSQAYTEAFFGQGTRLTVV.

The genes are TRBV10-3 and TRBJ1-2, with D maybe TRBD1 (6 bases). The CDR3 loop spans 14 amino acids. Trimming cost V 3 bases and J 5 bases, with 13 bases left between them. Per the germline V gene, CDR1 is ENHRY and CDR2 is SYGVKD. Here the CDR3 DNA reads TGTGCCATCAGTGATAGTAACAGGGCTTATGGCTACACCTTC. Translating it yields CAISDSNRAYGYTF.

The V call is TRBV2, the J call TRBJ1-1, with D perhaps TRBD1 (5 bases). This CDR3 is built from 13 residues. The V end lost 8 bases, the J end lost 12 bases, and 22 bases lay between the germline ends. The germline V gene has CDR1 SNHLY and CDR2 FYNNEI. CDR3 region: CASCMTGGDRPFF. The CDR3 DNA reads TGTGCCAGCTGTATGACGGGGGGGGACCGACCTTTCTTT.

The chain combines TRBV28 with TRBJ1-1; unclear D gene. The CDR3 is made up of 15 amino acids. Per the germline V gene, CDR1 is MDHEN and CDR2 is SYDVKM. V dropped 2 bases and J dropped 0 bases, with 10 bases sitting between them. The CDR3 reads CASSLTYRLNTEAFF. In nucleotides, the CDR3 is TGTGCCAGCAGTTTAACTTATCGTTTGAACACTGAAGCTTTCTTT.

J is TRBJ2-7 and V is TRBV5-6, with D maybe TRBD2 (5 bases). V was shortened by 4 bases and J by 4 bases, with 6 bases between the two germline ends. Germline CDR1 is SGHDT and CDR2 is YYEEEE. The CDR3 loop spans 11 amino acids. The CDR3 region has the DNA TGTGCCAGCAGCCGGGAATACGAGCAGTACTTC. Encoded protein: CASSREYEQYF.

This chain connects TRBV7-9 to TRBJ2-5, with a possible D match to TRBD2 (5 bases). The CDR3 has 16 amino acids. Germline V CDR1 and CDR2: SEHNR, FQNEAQ (reference sequence). V was clipped by 4 bases and J by 5 bases, with 20 bases between them. CDR3 DNA: TGTGCCAGCAGCTCCCTAGGGAGAGGTCGCACCGAGACCCAGTACTTC. Translating gives CASSSLGRGRTETQYF. Filled out from reference TRBV7-9 and TRBJ2-5, the complete variable domain reads DTGVSQNPRHKITKRGQNVTFRCDPISEHNRLYWYRQTLGQGPEFLTYFQNEAQLEKSRLLSDRFSAERPKGSFSTLEIQRTEQGDSAMYLCASSSLGRGRTETQYFGPGTRLLVL.

Of note for this clone: Germline and junction disagree at one end, which may indicate a read error. V and J are TRBV18 and TRBJ1-3; unclear D gene. The CDR3 covers 13 residues. Germline V gives CDR1 KGHSH, CDR2 LQKENI. The CDR3 reads CASAPGSGNTIYF. DNA of the CDR3: TGTGCCAGCGCACCCGGCTCTGGAAACACCATATATTTT.